The next 22 T cell receptor beta chains were all read from a single sample in a study of blood T cell repertoires in COVID-19. TCRdb's copy holds only in-frame clones and misses some; the assay was immunoSEQ multiplex PCR. The sample has about 150,000 clones; around 84% are singletons. The sequencing input was peripheral blood. These receptors were taken from a human donor with acute or convalescent COVID-19. The donor label of this sample is uncertain.

The chain links TRBV5-6 to TRBJ2-1; TRBD2 might be the D (6 bases). The V gene lost 4 bases and the J gene lost 0 bases, with 11 bases spanning the gap. This CDR3 has 15 residues. Germline CDR1 is SGHDT and CDR2 is YYEEEE. This CDR3 is CASSDGTRSYNEQFF. For the CDR3, the DNA is TGTGCCAGCAGCGACGGGACTCGCTCCTACAATGAGCAGTTCTTC.

The CDR3 here is CASSSGGGREAFF. As DNA, the CDR3 is TGTGCCAGTAGCTCCGGCGGGGGAAGGGAAGCTTTCTTT. V is TRBV19 and J is TRBJ1-1; D is perhaps TRBD1 (5 bases). V lost 6 bases and J lost 8, with 16 bases in between. In germline, CDR1 is LNHDA, CDR2 SQIVND (reference sequence). The CDR3 consists of 13 residues.

V usage is TRBV10-3 and J usage is TRBJ1-1, with a tentative D call TRBD1 (6 bases). CDR1 and CDR2 from the germline V gene are ENHRY and SYGVKD. V was shortened by 10 bases and J by 8 bases, with 14 bases between the two germline ends. There are 11 residues in the CDR3. DNA of the CDR3: TGTGCCACCGCAGGGGATATCGAAGCTTTCTTT. It encodes CATAGDIEAFF.

This clone showed up just a few times. The chain links TRBV4-3 to TRBJ1-2; 8 nucleotides line up with TRBD1. The CDR3 extends over 16 amino acids. The trim removed 0 bases at V and 4 bases at J, leaving 7 bases unmatched. Germline V CDR1 and CDR2: LGHNA, YSLEER. This CDR3 reads CASSQDWGQDLYGYTF. The CDR3, as DNA: TGCGCCAGCAGCCAAGATTGGGGACAGGACCTCTATGGCTACACCTTC.

This rearrangement joins TRBV5-1 to TRBJ2-7; 9 bases align to TRBD1. Germline loops: CDR1 SGHRS, CDR2 YFSETQ. The CDR3 has 15 amino acids. V shed 3 bases, J shed 3 bases, and the junction held 7 bases outside the gene matches. The CDR3 nucleotides are TGCGCCAGCAGCTCCTCGGGACAGGGTTTCTACGAGCAGTACTTC. This encodes CASSSSGQGFYEQYF.

V and J are TRBV7-3 and TRBJ2-7; D may be TRBD2 (5 bases). The CDR3 has 13 residues. Trimming removed 2 bases at V and 5 bases at J, with 10 bases between. Germline CDR1 and CDR2: SGHTA and FQGTGA. CDR3 region: CASSLGDGDEQYF. In DNA, the CDR3 is TGTGCCAGCAGCTTAGGCGACGGGGACGAGCAGTACTTC.

This chain connects TRBV12-5 to TRBJ1-1, with D possibly matching TRBD1 (6 bases). In germline, CDR1 is LGHNT, CDR2 FRNRAP. The V and J ends lost 0 bases and 4 bases respectively, with 12 bases between them. The CDR3 sequence is 15 residues long. The CDR3 region is CASGLVWEGGTEAFF. The CDR3 nucleotides read TGTGCTAGTGGTTTGGTCTGGGAAGGGGGCACTGAAGCTTTCTTT.

The chain combines TRBV28 with TRBJ2-5, with D maybe TRBD2 (7 bases). Germline V gene lookup returns CDR1 MDHEN and CDR2 SYDVKM. V was pared by 6 bases and J by 0 bases, with 20 bases between. The length of the CDR3 is 17 residues. The CDR3, as DNA: TGTGCCAGCAGCCGGGGGGCTAGGGGGGTGTACCAAGAGACCCAGTACTTC. It encodes CASSRGARGVYQETQYF.

This rearrangement joins TRBV30 to TRBJ2-3; 7 bases agree with TRBD2. V trimming: 2 bases; J trimming: 1 base; junction bases outside the gene matches: 0. CDR3 length equals 13 residues. Looked up from germline, CDR1 is GTSNPN and CDR2 is SVGIG (reference sequence). Here the CDR3 DNA reads TGTGCCTGGAGTAGCGGGGGCACAGATACGCAGTATTTT. It translates to CAWSSGGTDTQYF. The whole variable domain, remainder taken from reference TRBV30 and TRBJ2-3, is SQTIHQWPATLVQPVGSPLSLECTVEGTSNPNLYWYRQAAGRGLQLLFYSVGIGQISSEVPQNLSASRPQDRQFILSSKKLLLSDSGFYLCAWSSGGTDTQYFGPGTRLTVL.

Note on this clone: An end of the junction differs from the germline gene, which may be a read error. The chain links TRBV7-7 to TRBJ2-5, with a tentative D call TRBD2 (6 bases). The germline gives CDR1 SSHAT, CDR2 FNYEAQ (reference sequence). The CDR3 has 13 residues. CDR3 sequence (DNA): TGTGCTAGCAGCCGAAGCGGGCCGGAGACCCAGTACTTC. Translated, it gives CASSRSGPETQYF.

The chain uses TRBV15 and TRBJ1-1, with TRBD1 matching over 10 bases. CDR1 LNHNV and CDR2 YYDKDF come from the germline V gene (reference sequence). This CDR3 is built from 16 residues. Trimming at V came to 0 bases and at J to 4 bases, leaving 5 bases not matched to a gene. The CDR3 reads CATSREKGQGFTEAFF. The CDR3 DNA sequence: TGTGCCACCAGCAGAGAAAAGGGACAGGGGTTCACTGAAGCTTTCTTT.

The chain couples TRBV27 to TRBJ2-7; D may be TRBD2 (6 bases). This CDR3 comprises 18 residues. Trimming left V 4 bases short and J 3 bases short, with 25 bases between. CDR1 and CDR2 from the germline V gene are MNHEY and SMNVEV (reference sequence). The CDR3 region has the DNA TGTGCCAGCAGTTCCACGACAATGGTGGGAGGATTCCACTACGAGCAGTACGTC. Its translation: CASSSTTMVGGFHYEQYV.

The gene calls are TRBV10-3 and TRBJ2-5; 9 positions match TRBD1. The ends lost 6 bases at V and 4 bases at J; junction bases unmatched: 6. Germline V gene data show CDR1 as ENHRY and CDR2 as SYGVKD. CDR3 size: 14 residues. The DNA of the CDR3 is TGTGCCATCAGGGAGGACAGGGGTGGAGAGACCCAGTACTTC. Translated, it gives CAIREDRGGETQYF.

This clone occurred once. The chain combines TRBV21-1 with TRBJ2-3; TRBD1 was called by the table and not checked on the DNA. TRBV21-1 is tagged as a pseudogene. The CDR3 extends over 17 amino acids. CDR3 protein: CASSKVDQDASTDTQYF. The CDR3 nucleotides are TGTGCCAGCAGCAAAGTGGATCAGGATGCTAGCACAGATACGCAGTATTTT.

V is TRBV5-1 and J is TRBJ1-2; 7 bases line up with TRBD1. The CDR3 contains 13 residues. After removal of 4 bases from V and 8 bases from J, the junction contained 8 bases not matched to a gene. Germline assignment: CDR1 SGHRS and CDR2 YFSETQ. The chain's CDR3 is CASSEGGAGGYTF. In DNA, the CDR3 is TGCGCCAGCAGCGAAGGGGGCGCAGGAGGCTACACCTTC.

As concerns this clone: A read error may account for a junction end that differs from germline. The chain has TRBV7-7 and TRBJ2-2, with a weak D call TRBD2 (6 bases). CDR3 length equals 18 residues. Germline CDR1 reads SSHAT; CDR2 reads FNYEAQ (reference sequence). The CDR3 loop is CASSPSHLGGSGTGELFF. CDR3 nucleotide sequence: TGTGCTAGCAGCCCCTCCCACCTTGGAGGGTCGGGCACCGGGGAGCTGTTTTTT.

The chain uses TRBV21-1 and TRBJ1-4. TRBV21-1 is a pseudogene locus. The CDR3 sequence is 14 residues long. CDR3 in DNA: TGTGCCAGCAGCAAAGGGGAGGGCGACGAAAAACTGTTTTTT. Translating gives CASSKGEGDEKLFF.

The rearrangement uses TRBV5-1 and TRBJ1-1; 10 bases line up with TRBD1. The CDR3 consists of 15 residues. Per the germline V gene, CDR1 is SGHRS and CDR2 is YFSETQ. With 4 bases clipped from V and 6 bases from J, the junction kept 9 bases outside the gene matches. Here the CDR3 reads CASSGRQGALSEAFF. The DNA of the CDR3 is TGCGCCAGCAGCGGGCGACAGGGGGCGCTTTCTGAAGCTTTCTTT.

CDR3 protein: CASSIRGPGADTQYF. Written as DNA, the CDR3 is TGTGCCAGTAGTATACGGGGCCCGGGGGCAGATACGCAGTATTTT. This chain uses TRBV19 with TRBJ2-3, with TRBD2 as a possible D gene (6 bases). V lost 2 bases and J lost 4, with 13 bases in between. The CDR3 consists of 15 residues. CDR1 is LNHDA, CDR2 SQIVND, per germline (reference sequence).

The chain carries TRBV6-6 and TRBJ1-6; D is uncertain. The germline V gene encodes CDR1 MNHNY and CDR2 SVGAGI (reference sequence). The germline V and J ends were trimmed by 5 bases and 7 bases, with 12 bases remaining between them. The CDR3 has 14 amino acids. In DNA form, the CDR3 reads TGTGCCAGCAGTATTCTAGTCACCAATTCACCCCTCCACTTT. This translates into CASSILVTNSPLHF.

V usage is TRBV5-6 and J usage is TRBJ1-2, with 7 bases that match TRBD1. Trimming cost V 4 bases and J 3 bases; bases outside gene matches: 9. Germline V gives CDR1 SGHDT, CDR2 YYEEEE. The CDR3 runs to 15 residues. CDR3 region: CASSPELGTDYGYTF. The CDR3 DNA follows: TGTGCCAGCAGCCCGGAATTAGGGACAGACTATGGCTACACCTTC.

This clone was detected a few times. The gene calls are TRBV19 and TRBJ2-7; a weak D match, TRBD1 (5 bases). CDR1 is LNHDA and CDR2 is SQIVND in the germline V gene (reference sequence). The V end lost 2 bases, the J end lost 2 bases, and 22 bases lay between the germline ends. This CDR3 region has 18 residues. CDR3: CASSIRTKTPPDPYEQYF. The CDR3 nucleotides are TGTGCCAGTAGTATAAGGACAAAGACACCCCCCGACCCCTACGAGCAGTACTTC. The full variable domain, with the rest looked up from reference TRBV19 and TRBJ2-7, is DGGITQSPKYLFRKEGQNVTLSCEQNLNHDAMYWYRQDPGQGLRLIYYSQIVNDFQKGDIAEGYSVSREKKESFPLTVTSAQKNPTAFYLCASSIRTKTPPDPYEQYFGPGTRLTVT.